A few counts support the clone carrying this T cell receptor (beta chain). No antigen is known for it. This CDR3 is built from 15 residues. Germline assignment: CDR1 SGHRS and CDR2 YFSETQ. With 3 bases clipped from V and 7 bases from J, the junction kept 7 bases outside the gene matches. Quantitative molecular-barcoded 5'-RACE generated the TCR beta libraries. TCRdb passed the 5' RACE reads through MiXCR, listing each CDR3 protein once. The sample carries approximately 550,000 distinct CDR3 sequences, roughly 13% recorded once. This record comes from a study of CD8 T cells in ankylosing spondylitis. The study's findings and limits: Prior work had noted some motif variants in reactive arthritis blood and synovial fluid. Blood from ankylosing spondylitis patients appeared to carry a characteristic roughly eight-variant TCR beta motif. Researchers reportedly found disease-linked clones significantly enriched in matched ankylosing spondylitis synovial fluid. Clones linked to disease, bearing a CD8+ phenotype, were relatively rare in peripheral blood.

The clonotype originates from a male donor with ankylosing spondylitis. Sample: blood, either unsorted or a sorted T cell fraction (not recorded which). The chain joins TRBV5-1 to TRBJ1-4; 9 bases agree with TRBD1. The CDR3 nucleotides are TGCGCCAGCAGCTCGACCGGGACAGGGAGTGAAAAACTGTTTTTT. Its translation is CASSSTGTGSEKLFF.